Each of the 25 T cell receptor beta chains below was sequenced from the same sample in a study of T-cell memory formation after mild COVID-19. One entry per CDR3 protein results from TCRdb running MiXCR on the 5' RACE reads. The sample comprises hundreds of thousands of distinct CDR3 sequences, approximately 15% of which are singletons, and around a fifth rests with the top ten. The sample comprised PBMCs or a T cell subset sorted from them (not recorded which). The source is a man in his late teens or twenties who had mild COVID-19 (a few samples of this study predate the infection). Cell type and time point are not known.

This chain links TRBV9 with TRBJ2-5; D could derive from TRBD1 or TRBD2 (6 bases each). Germline CDR1 reads SGDLS; CDR2 reads YYNGEE. There are 13 residues in the CDR3. The V end lost 3 bases, the J end lost 1 base, and 7 bases lay between the germline ends. The CDR3 DNA follows: TGTGCCAGCAGCGGGGGGGCCCAAGAGACCCAGTACTTC. Amino acid sequence: CASSGGAQETQYF.

This clonotype was seen repeatedly, ten times or more. This chain uses TRBV12-3 or TRBV12-4 with TRBJ2-2; weak D call: TRBD1 (6 bases). The CDR3 has 13 amino acids. The V end lost 6 bases, the J end lost 7 bases, and 12 bases lay between the germline ends. Here the CDR3 reads CASRQQGIGELFF. CDR3 coding DNA: TGTGCCAGCAGGCAACAGGGTATCGGGGAGCTGTTTTTT.

The V and J genes are TRBV20-1 and TRBJ1-2, with D hard to call. V gave up 0 bases and J gave up 9 bases, with 17 bases separating them. This CDR3 is built from 14 residues. CDR1 is DFQATT, CDR2 SNEGSKA, per germline (reference sequence). In DNA, the CDR3 is TGCAGTGCTAGAGATCAGAAGGGAGGGTATCGCTACACCTTC. It specifies CSARDQKGGYRYTF.

This clonotype has at least ten counts. The junction differs from germline at one of its ends, possibly a read error. This chain joins TRBV5-1 and TRBJ2-5; D may be TRBD2 (6 bases). The CDR3 runs 13 residues. The germline V gene has CDR1 SGHRS and CDR2 YFSETQ. CDR3 DNA sequence: TGTGCCAGCAGCTTCGGGGGTGGGGAGACCCAGTACTTC. As protein: CASSFGGGETQYF.

This clonotype was recorded at least ten times. V usage is TRBV3-1 and J usage is TRBJ1-5; D not certain. V lost 3 bases and J lost 13, with 13 bases in between. This CDR3 is built from 12 residues. CDR1 is LGHDT and CDR2 is YNNKEL in the germline V gene (reference sequence). For the CDR3, the DNA is TGTGCCAGCAGCCACGGAGCCAGGCCTCAGCATTTT. Amino acid sequence: CASSHGARPQHF. The whole variable domain, filled in from reference TRBV3-1 and TRBJ1-5, reads DTAVSQTPKYLVTQMGNDKSIKCEQNLGHDTMYWYKQDSKKFLKIMFSYNNKELIINETVPNRFSPKSPDKAHLNLHINSLELGDSAVYFCASSHGARPQHFGDGTRLSIL.

This clonotype was seen only a few times. This chain uses TRBV5-1 with TRBJ2-5; 9 bases map to TRBD2. V shed 6 bases and J 5 bases; nucleotides not matched to a gene: 8. Per germline, CDR1 SGHRS and CDR2 YFSETQ. This CDR3 spans 14 amino acids. The CDR3 DNA reads TGCGCCAGCACCCTAGCGGGGCAGTGGGAGACCCAGTACTTC. Its translation: CASTLAGQWETQYF.

V gene TRBV10-3 combines with J gene TRBJ2-7, with D perhaps TRBD1 or TRBD2 (5 bases each). The CDR3 totals 13 residues. Germline V CDR1 and CDR2: ENHRY, SYGVKD. Trimming pared 4 bases from V and 8 bases from J, leaving 15 bases between. CDR3: CAISGSGTDKQYV. The DNA for the CDR3 is TGTGCCATCAGTGGGTCCGGGACCGACAAGCAGTACGTC.

The chain couples TRBV7-6 to TRBJ2-5; 9 bases align to TRBD2. Germline V gene lookup returns CDR1 SGHVS and CDR2 FNYEAQ. V gave up 1 base and J gave up 5 bases; unmatched junction bases: 8. The CDR3 consists of 16 residues. The CDR3 region is CASSLGGGGAGETQYF. CDR3 coding DNA: TGTGCCAGCAGCTTAGGAGGCGGGGGGGCCGGGGAGACCCAGTACTTC.

This clonotype was seen many times. The chain carries TRBV7-9 and TRBJ1-4, with D possibly being TRBD1 (5 bases). V shed 7 bases and J shed 7 bases, with 16 bases lying between them. CDR3 length equals 14 residues. Germline CDR1 is SEHNR and CDR2 is FQNEAQ (reference sequence). The CDR3 DNA sequence: TGTGCCAGCACCGCGGTGGGCGGGGGTGAAAAACTGTTTTTT. It is translated as CASTAVGGGEKLFF. The full variable domain, its missing parts supplied by reference TRBV7-9 and TRBJ1-4, is DTGVSQNPRHKITKRGQNVTFRCDPISEHNRLYWYRQTLGQGPEFLTYFQNEAQLEKSRLLSDRFSAERPKGSFSTLEIQRTEQGDSAMYLCASTAVGGGEKLFFGSGTQLSVL.

The rearrangement uses TRBV28 and TRBJ2-7; D is possibly TRBD1 or TRBD2 (5 bases each). The V gene lost 8 bases and the J gene lost 3 bases, with 17 bases spanning the gap. This CDR3 is 14 amino acids long. Germline-derived CDR1 and CDR2 are MDHEN and SYDVKM. This CDR3 reads CASAPGAGYYEQYV. The CDR3, as DNA: TGTGCCAGCGCCCCCGGGGCAGGATACTACGAGCAGTACGTC.

J is TRBJ1-1 and V is TRBV7-2; TRBD1 matches 8 bases. CDR3 size: 12 residues. Germline lookup yields CDR1 SGHTA and CDR2 FQGNSA. Unmatched junction bases numbered 4, after V lost 1 base and J lost 12 bases. CDR3 DNA sequence: TGTGCCAGCAGCTTAGACAGGGGGAATCCTTTCTTT. This translates into CASSLDRGNPFF.

This clonotype showed up just a few times. CDR3 in DNA: TGTGCCAGCAGCTTACAGGGAACCTACACCTTC. It encodes CASSLQGTYTF. The chain combines TRBV5-4 with TRBJ1-2; tentatively, D is TRBD1 (6 bases). The germline V and J ends were trimmed by 2 bases and 10 bases, with 9 bases remaining between them. CDR1 SGHNT and CDR2 YYREEE come from the germline V gene (reference sequence). The length of the CDR3 is 11 residues.

This chain connects TRBV10-3 to TRBJ2-3; a weak D match, TRBD2 (6 bases). The CDR3 is 13 amino acids. Trimming took off 8 bases at V and 0 bases at J, with 9 bases between the two ends. Germline assignment: CDR1 ENHRY and CDR2 SYGVKD. The CDR3 loop is CAIRDSSTDTQYF. CDR3 in DNA: TGTGCCATCCGGGACTCTAGCACAGATACGCAGTATTTT.

The CDR3 is CASSFEYEQFF. For the CDR3, the DNA is TGTGCCAGCAGCTTTGAGTATGAGCAGTTCTTC. The chain joins TRBV7-2 to TRBJ2-1; D is ambiguous. The CDR3 consists of 11 residues. Deletions cut 3 bases from V and 8 bases from J, with 5 bases between. Germline CDR1 SGHTA, CDR2 FQGNSA. The full variable domain, completed using reference TRBV7-2 and TRBJ2-1, is GAGVSQSPSNKVTEKGKDVELRCDPISGHTALYWYRQSLGQGLEFLIYFQGNSAPDKSGLPSDRFSAERTGGSVSTLTIQRTQQEDSAVYLCASSFEYEQFFGPGTRLTVL.

DNA for the CDR3: TGTGCCAGCAGCTTTGGTGGGCCTGGAAACACCATATATTTT. It encodes CASSFGGPGNTIYF. The rearrangement links TRBV5-4 to TRBJ1-3; D is uncertain. The CDR3 has 14 amino acids. Germline values: CDR1 SGHNT, CDR2 YYREEE (reference sequence). V dropped 2 bases and J dropped 2 bases, with 8 bases sitting between them.

The chain has TRBV4-1 and TRBJ2-4, with D maybe TRBD1 (5 bases). Trimming removed 2 bases at V and 7 bases at J, with 18 bases between. This CDR3 contains 16 residues. Germline V gives CDR1 MGHRA, CDR2 YSYEKL. The CDR3 region is CASSQFSKGIGNIQYF. CDR3 coding DNA: TGCGCCAGCAGCCAATTTTCTAAGGGGATTGGGAACATTCAGTACTTC.

The chain employs TRBV15 and TRBJ2-3; 7 bases match TRBD2. J was trimmed by 4 bases and V by 2 bases; bases with no gene match: 9. Germline CDR1 is LNHNV and CDR2 is YYDKDF (reference sequence). This CDR3 contains 16 residues. The DNA for the CDR3 is TGTGCCACCAGCAGATCGAGACTAGCCGCCCCAGATACGCAGTATTTT. Its translation is CATSRSRLAAPDTQYF. The full variable domain, rest sourced from reference TRBV15 and TRBJ2-3, is DAMVIQNPRYQVTQFGKPVTLSCSQTLNHNVMYWYQQKSSQAPKLLFHYYDKDFNNEADTPDNFQSRRPNTSFCFLDIRSPGLGDTAMYLCATSRSRLAAPDTQYFGPGTRLTVL.

This clonotype has only a few counts. The chain uses TRBV11-2 and TRBJ1-1; D is unclear. This CDR3 has 13 amino acids. Germline CDR1 reads SGHAT; CDR2 reads FQNNGV. Deletions cut 8 bases from V and 5 bases from J, with 15 bases between. The DNA for the CDR3 is TGTGCCAGCTGCCGGGTCCTGGGGACTGAAGCTTTCTTT. Amino acids: CASCRVLGTEAFF.

This clonotype was observed a few times. This chain joins TRBV20-1 and TRBJ1-6; D is possibly TRBD1 (5 bases). Between the trimmed V and J ends, which lost 6 bases and 6 bases, there was a span of 12 bases. CDR3 size: 13 residues. Germline V gene lookup returns CDR1 DFQATT and CDR2 SNEGSKA (reference sequence). This CDR3 is CSATRDGNSPLHF. The CDR3 DNA follows: TGCAGTGCCACCCGGGACGGTAATTCACCCCTCCACTTT.

This clonotype was seen ten or more times. The chain combines TRBV7-2 with TRBJ2-3; possibly TRBD1 for D (5 bases). The CDR3 is 16 residues long. Germline values: CDR1 SGHTA, CDR2 FQGNSA. V was trimmed by 7 bases and J by 0 bases, leaving 17 bases between them. CDR3 sequence (DNA): TGTGCCAGCAACCCCTTTGGGGCAGGGAGCACAGATACGCAGTATTTT. Translating gives CASNPFGAGSTDTQYF. Full variable domain (rest looked up from reference TRBV7-2 and TRBJ2-3): GAGVSQSPSNKVTEKGKDVELRCDPISGHTALYWYRQSLGQGLEFLIYFQGNSAPDKSGLPSDRFSAERTGGSVSTLTIQRTQQEDSAVYLCASNPFGAGSTDTQYFGPGTRLTVL.

This clonotype was seen more than once but under ten times. The V and J genes are TRBV5-1 and TRBJ2-7; D perhaps matches TRBD1 (5 bases). The CDR3 has 10 amino acids. Germline values: CDR1 SGHRS, CDR2 YFSETQ. Trimming took 8 bases from V and 5 from J, leaving 8 bases between them. The CDR3 is CARKGNEQYV. The CDR3 DNA sequence: TGCGCCAGGAAGGGGAACGAGCAGTACGTC.

The table lists this clonotype with a count of one. The rearrangement joins TRBV6-5 to TRBJ1-6; no clear D. V shed 2 bases and J shed 9 bases, with 11 bases lying between them. This CDR3 has 14 amino acids. Germline lookup yields CDR1 MNHEY and CDR2 SVGAGI. The CDR3 nucleotides are TGTGCCAGCAGTTACAGGGATATTGGTTCACCCCTCCACTTT. Translation gives CASSYRDIGSPLHF.

This clonotype has just a few counts. The J gene is TRBJ2-2, the V gene TRBV5-6; D call uncertain. Germline V gene data show CDR1 as SGHDT and CDR2 as YYEEEE. CDR3 size: 14 residues. Trimming stripped 0 bases from V and 5 bases from J, with 8 bases between. CDR3 region: CASSLVTETGELFF. CDR3 DNA: TGTGCCAGCAGCTTGGTTACGGAAACCGGGGAGCTGTTTTTT.

This clonotype occurred a few times. The genes are TRBV29-1 and TRBJ1-1, with unresolved D. The CDR3 sequence is 14 residues long. Trimming removed 7 bases at V and 5 bases at J, with 20 bases between. Germline loops: CDR1 SQVTM, CDR2 ANQGSEA. The CDR3 loop reads CSGVHGVLRTEAFF. The CDR3, as DNA: TGCAGCGGGGTCCATGGGGTCCTGAGGACTGAAGCTTTCTTT. Full variable domain (remainder filled in from reference TRBV29-1 and TRBJ1-1): SAVISQKPSRDICQRGTSLTIQCQVDSQVTMMFWYRQQPGQSLTLIATANQGSEATYESGFVIDKFPISRPNLTFSTLTVSNMSPEDSSIYLCSGVHGVLRTEAFFGQGTRLTVV.

The CDR3 DNA sequence: TGCAGTGCTAGTCGTGCTAGCGGGGCGGCAGATACGCAGTATTTT. The encoded protein is CSASRASGAADTQYF. This chain joins TRBV20-1 and TRBJ2-3; 9 bases agree with TRBD2. CDR3 length: 15 amino acids. CDR1 and CDR2 from the germline V gene are DFQATT and SNEGSKA (reference sequence). The V segment lost 3 bases and the J segment 4 bases; nucleotides outside the gene matches: 8.